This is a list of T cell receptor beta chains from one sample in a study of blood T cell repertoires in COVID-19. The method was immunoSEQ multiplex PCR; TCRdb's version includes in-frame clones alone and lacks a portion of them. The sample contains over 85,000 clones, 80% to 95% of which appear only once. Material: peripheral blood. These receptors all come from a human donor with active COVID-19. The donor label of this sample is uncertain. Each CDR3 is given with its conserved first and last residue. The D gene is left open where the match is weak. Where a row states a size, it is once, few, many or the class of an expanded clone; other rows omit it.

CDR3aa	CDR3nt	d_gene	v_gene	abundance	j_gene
CASSLSGAVGQPQHF	TGTGCCAGCAGTTTAAGCGGGGCTGTCGGGCAGCCCCAGCATTTT	NA	TRBV27	NA	TRBJ1-5
CASSLGGDSTYIYGYTF	TGTGCCAGCAGTTTAGGGGGCGACAGCACCTACATCTATGGCTACACCTTC	NA	TRBV28	NA	TRBJ1-2
CASSSSGTGDEKLFF	TGCGCCAGCAGCTCCTCCGGGACAGGGGATGAAAAACTGTTTTTT	TRBD1	TRBV5-1	once	TRBJ1-4
CASSQWDNSGNTIYF	TGCGCCAGCAGCCAATGGGACAACTCTGGAAACACCATATATTTT	NA	TRBV4-1	once	TRBJ1-3
CALRTAQNSPLHF	TGTGCCCTTAGGACAGCGCAGAATTCACCCCTCCACTTT	NA	TRBV2	NA	TRBJ1-6
CASSREHQPQHF	TGTGCCAGCAGCAGGGAACATCAGCCCCAGCATTTT	NA	TRBV25-1	NA	TRBJ1-5
CASSEDLTAYGYTF	TGTGCCAGCAGTGAAGACTTGACAGCCTATGGCTACACCTTC	NA	TRBV2	NA	TRBJ1-2
CASSLGDRGRVSSTDTQYF	TGTGCCAGCAGCTTGGGAGACAGGGGGCGAGTTTCTAGCACAGATACGCAGTATTTT	TRBD1	TRBV5-8	NA	TRBJ2-3
CASSYDTYQETQYF	TGTGCCAGCAGTTACGACACCTACCAAGAGACCCAGTACTTC	NA	TRBV6-2/TRBV6-3	NA	TRBJ2-5
CASSESILNTGELFF	TGTGCCAGCAGTGAAAGCATACTGAACACCGGGGAGCTGTTTTTT	NA	TRBV2	NA	TRBJ2-2
CASTGQEADTQYF	TGTGCCAGCACTGGACAGGAGGCAGATACGCAGTATTTT	TRBD1	TRBV12-3/TRBV12-4	NA	TRBJ2-3
CATSRDWGAGFNTGELFF	TGTGCCACCAGCAGAGATTGGGGCGCAGGTTTTAACACCGGGGAGCTGTTTTTT	NA	TRBV15	NA	TRBJ2-2
CASSEGQGFEKLFF	TGTGCCAGCAGTGAAGGACAGGGGTTTGAAAAACTGTTTTTT	TRBD1	TRBV6-1	NA	TRBJ1-4
CASSSTGGEKLFF	TGTGCCAGCAGTTCTACAGGGGGGGAAAAACTGTTTTTT	TRBD1	TRBV12-3/TRBV12-4	NA	TRBJ1-4
CASSPVSFSSEQYF	TGTGCCAGCTCACCCGTTTCTTTCTCCAGCGAGCAGTACTTC	NA	TRBV18	once	TRBJ2-7
CASSSFRGLGSDTQYF	TGTGCCAGCAGCTCGTTCAGGGGGCTCGGCTCAGATACGCAGTATTTT	TRBD1	TRBV7-2	NA	TRBJ2-3
CASSGDLKVSGTASTDTQYF	TGTGCCAGCAGTGGGGATTTAAAAGTTTCGGGAACAGCTAGCACAGATACGCAGTATTTT	NA	TRBV6-2/TRBV6-3	NA	TRBJ2-3
CASSEVWEEKLFF	TGTGCCAGCAGTGAAGTATGGGAGGAAAAACTGTTTTTT	NA	TRBV2	once	TRBJ1-4
CASSPADISGANVLTF	TGTGCCAGCAGCCCCGCCGACATCTCTGGGGCCAACGTCCTGACTTTC	NA	TRBV7-3	NA	TRBJ2-6
CASSPGYSNQPQHF	TGTGCCAGCAGCCCAGGGTATAGCAATCAGCCCCAGCATTTT	NA	TRBV27	few	TRBJ1-5
CASSQEGSGTPDSYEQYF	TGCGCCAGCAGCCAAGAAGGATCAGGGACACCTGACTCCTACGAGCAGTACTTC	NA	TRBV4-1	NA	TRBJ2-7
CASSYVGRESIQYF	TGTGCCAGCAGTTACGTGGGGAGGGAAAGCATTCAGTACTTC	TRBD2	TRBV6-5	NA	TRBJ2-4
CASSKTGGLDQPQHF	TGTGCCAGCAGCAAAACAGGGGGTCTCGATCAGCCCCAGCATTTT	TRBD1	TRBV25-1	NA	TRBJ1-5
CAISEGRGNEKLFF	TGTGCCATCAGTGAGGGCCGGGGTAATGAAAAACTGTTTTTT	NA	TRBV10-3	NA	TRBJ1-4
CASSSPGTTAYNEQFF	TGTGCCAGCAGTTCCCCCGGGACTACGGCCTACAATGAGCAGTTCTTC	TRBD2	TRBV6-6	NA	TRBJ2-1
CASTHEGIGEKLFF	TGTGCCAGCACACACGAGGGCATCGGAGAAAAACTGTTTTTT	NA	TRBV18	NA	TRBJ1-4
CASSFDRGDGYTF	TGTGCCAGCAGCTTTGACAGGGGAGATGGCTACACCTTC	TRBD1	TRBV5-4	NA	TRBJ1-2
CASRCGQEQSDGYTF	TGTGCAAGTCGCTGCGGACAGGAACAATCTGATGGCTACACCTTC	NA	TRBV12-2	NA	TRBJ1-2
CASSEVNHQNYGYTF	TGTGCCAGCAGTGAAGTTAATCACCAGAACTATGGCTACACCTTC	NA	TRBV6-1	NA	TRBJ1-2
CASSISVEETQYF	TGTGCCAGTAGTATAAGTGTCGAGGAGACCCAGTACTTC	NA	TRBV19	NA	TRBJ2-5
CASSPGTGSYNEQFF	TGTGCCAGCAGCCCGGGGACAGGCTCCTACAATGAGCAGTTCTTC	TRBD1	TRBV3-1/TRBV3-2	NA	TRBJ2-1
CASSIGLAGPQETQYF	TGTGCCAGCAGCATCGGACTAGCGGGCCCCCAAGAGACCCAGTACTTC	TRBD2	TRBV7-9	NA	TRBJ2-5
CASSQLGQGLQETQYF	TGTGCCAGCAGCCAACTAGGCCAGGGTCTCCAAGAGACCCAGTACTTC	NA	TRBV4-2	once	TRBJ2-5
CASSKFDNPHGYTF	TGTGCCAGCAGCAAATTCGACAATCCCCACGGCTACACCTTC	NA	TRBV21-1	NA	TRBJ1-2
CASSLGEGVDEQFF	TGCGCCAGCAGCTTGGGTGAAGGGGTTGATGAGCAGTTCTTC	NA	TRBV5-1	NA	TRBJ2-1
CASRTAGGTQPQHF	TGTGCCAGTAGGACTGCAGGGGGAACTCAGCCCCAGCATTTT	TRBD1	TRBV19	NA	TRBJ1-5
CASRQGVDSGNTIYF	TGCGCCAGCCGACAGGGGGTAGACTCTGGAAACACCATATATTTT	TRBD1	TRBV5-1	NA	TRBJ1-3
CATGGGAGIRNTEAFF	TGTGCCACTGGTGGGGGGGCAGGTATCCGGAACACTGAAGCTTTCTTT	NA	TRBV5-8	NA	TRBJ1-1
CASSIDPGSSYEQYF	TGTGCCAGTAGTATTGACCCGGGTAGCTCCTACGAGCAGTACTTC	NA	TRBV19	NA	TRBJ2-7
CASIGWQGAGPEAFF	TGTGCCAGTATCGGTTGGCAGGGGGCAGGGCCTGAAGCTTTCTTT	TRBD1	TRBV19	NA	TRBJ1-1
CASSPQVSWFGQPQHF	TGTGCCAGCAGCCCCCAGGTGTCATGGTTTGGTCAGCCCCAGCATTTT	NA	TRBV3-1/TRBV3-2	NA	TRBJ1-5
CASSLSNEGAEAFF	TGTGCCAGCAGTTTAAGCAATGAGGGTGCTGAAGCTTTCTTT	NA	TRBV27	NA	TRBJ1-1
CASSLQGTGNTIYF	TGTGCCAGCAGCTTACAGGGTACTGGAAACACCATATATTTT	NA	TRBV11-3	NA	TRBJ1-3
CATSDPREGGYTGELFF	TGTGCCACCAGTGATCCTCGGGAGGGAGGTTACACCGGGGAGCTGTTTTTT	TRBD2	TRBV24-1	NA	TRBJ2-2
CASSLELTGSYEQYF	TGCGCCAGCAGCCTCGAGTTGACAGGCTCCTACGAGCAGTACTTC	NA	TRBV4-3	few	TRBJ2-7
CASSLFRGQGAFF	TGTGCCAGCAGCTTATTTCGAGGGCAAGGAGCTTTCTTT	NA	TRBV7-2	NA	TRBJ1-1
CASSRGTSGGYEQYF	TGTGCCAGCAGCCGCGGGACAAGCGGGGGGTACGAGCAGTACTTC	TRBD2	TRBV13	few	TRBJ2-7
CASSSWGGNTEAFF	TGTGCCAGCAGCTCTTGGGGGGGTAACACTGAAGCTTTCTTT	NA	TRBV7-2	NA	TRBJ1-1
CASSLFRGEQYF	TGTGCCAGCAGCTTATTCCGGGGCGAGCAGTACTTC	NA	TRBV11-3	NA	TRBJ2-7
CASSRTQGSNTEAFF	TGCGCCAGCAGCCGAACCCAGGGATCTAACACTGAAGCTTTCTTT	NA	TRBV5-1	NA	TRBJ1-1
CASSLGGTGELFF	TGTGCCAGCAGTTTAGGGGGGACCGGGGAGCTGTTTTTT	NA	TRBV27	NA	TRBJ2-2
CASSPYGSQPQHF	TGTGCCAGCAGTCCCTATGGGAGTCAGCCCCAGCATTTT	NA	TRBV27	NA	TRBJ1-5